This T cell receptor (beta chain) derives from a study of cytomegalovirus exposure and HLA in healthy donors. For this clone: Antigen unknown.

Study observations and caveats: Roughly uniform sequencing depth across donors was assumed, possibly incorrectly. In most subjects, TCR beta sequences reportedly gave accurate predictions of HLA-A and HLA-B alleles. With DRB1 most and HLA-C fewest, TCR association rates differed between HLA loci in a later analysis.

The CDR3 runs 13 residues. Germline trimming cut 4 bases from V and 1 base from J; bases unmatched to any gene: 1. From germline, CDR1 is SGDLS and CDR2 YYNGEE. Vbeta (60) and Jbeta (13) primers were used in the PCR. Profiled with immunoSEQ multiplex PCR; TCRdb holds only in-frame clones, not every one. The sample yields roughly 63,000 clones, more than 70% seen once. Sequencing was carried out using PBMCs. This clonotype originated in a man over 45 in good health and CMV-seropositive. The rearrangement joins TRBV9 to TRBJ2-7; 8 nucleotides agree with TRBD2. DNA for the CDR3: TGTGCCAGCAGCCCGGGGGGGTCCTACGAGCAGTACTTC. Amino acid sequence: CASSPGGSYEQYF.